This T cell receptor (beta chain) derives from a study of blood T cell repertoires in COVID-19. In the study overall: Donors in the United States, Italy and Spain gave samples during acute or convalescent COVID-19.

Per the original methods: Counts of nucleated cells, estimated from reference gene primer amplification, were obtained. Only in-frame clones appear in the TCRdb table, and some are missing; sequencing was by immunoSEQ multiplex PCR. V and J calls plus clone size are reproduced from that table; the DNA served to infer D and trimming. The sample has approximately 230,000 clones, 70% to 90% seen once; the top ten hold around 3.3%. From germline, CDR1 is LNHDA and CDR2 SQIVND (reference sequence). The CDR3 is made up of 15 amino acids. J gave up 4 bases and V 4 bases, and 8 bases lay outside the gene matches.

Specimen: peripheral blood. J is TRBJ1-2 and V is TRBV19, with 8 nucleotides matching TRBD1. The sequence was obtained from a young man with active or convalescent COVID-19. The CDR3: CASSTTGGVSYGYTF. The CDR3, as DNA: TGTGCCAGTAGTACCACAGGGGGTGTGAGCTATGGCTACACCTTC. The full variable domain, rest sourced from reference TRBV19 and TRBJ1-2, is DGGITQSPKYLFRKEGQNVTLSCEQNLNHDAMYWYRQDPGQGLRLIYYSQIVNDFQKGDIAEGYSVSREKKESFPLTVTSAQKNPTAFYLCASSTTGGVSYGYTFGSGTRLTVV.